This T cell receptor (beta chain) is drawn from a study of Graves' ophthalmopathy and Graves' hyperthyroidism. CDR1 ENHRY and CDR2 SYGVKD come from the germline V gene. V dropped 2 bases and J dropped 6; count of bases not matched to a gene: 6. CDR3 length equals 15 residues. Remarks on this clonotype: Its cognate antigen is unknown.

Researchers took RNA transcripts and amplified TCR beta CDR3 regions from them. Following a first-round RT-PCR that used HTBI primers, a second-round multiplex PCR was carried out. A single record per CDR3 protein comes from TCRdb applying MiXCR to the multiplex PCR reads. Of 500,000 to 600,000 distinct CDR3 sequences listed, roughly 39% were seen once; the top ten hold 3.5% to 5%. Findings of the study overall: Using 13 signatures, a model distinguished ophthalmopathy from stable hyperthyroidism, reaching around 87% sensitivity and 65% to 84% specificity.

The rearrangement joins TRBV10-3 to TRBJ2-7, with TRBD2 matching over 11 bases. The sequenced sample consisted of peripheral blood or thyroid tissue (not recorded which). The clonotype was recovered from an adult man with Graves' hyperthyroidism. The CDR3: CAISEGTSGTFEQYF. The CDR3 coding sequence is TGTGCCATCAGTGAGGGGACTAGCGGTACTTTCGAGCAGTACTTC.